A selection of T cell receptor beta chains follows, all from one sample in a study of blood T cells in healthy people across ages. From the 5' RACE reads, TCRdb called clonotypes with MiXCR, one entry per CDR3 protein. In the table there are 1.4 million to 1.5 million distinct CDR3 sequences, roughly 40% of which are singletons. Sequenced material: blood. These receptors came from a woman under 30 in good health. CDR3s include the opening cysteine and the closing phenylalanine or tryptophan. The D gene is left open where the match is weak. Where a row states a size, it is once, few, many or the class of an expanded clone; other rows omit it.

DNA: TGCAGTGCTAGGCACCCGGGACAGACCTTAACTAACTATGGCTACACCTTC; CDR3: CSARHPGQTLTNYGYTF; size: NA; V: TRBV20-1; J: TRBJ1-2; D: TRBD1
DNA: TGCGCCAGCAGGGTTCAACAGGAATTCAATGAGCAGTTCTTC; CDR3: CASRVQQEFNEQFF; size: NA; V: TRBV5-1; J: TRBJ2-1; D: NA
DNA: TGCGCCAGCAGTGACGGGGGCCCCCTTGTTAATGAAAAACTGTTTTTT; CDR3: CASSDGGPLVNEKLFF; size: NA; V: TRBV10-2; J: TRBJ1-4; D: NA
DNA: TGTGCCAGCAGGCCCCCACAGGGGACAAACTCCTACAATGAGCAGTTCTTC; CDR3: CASRPPQGTNSYNEQFF; size: NA; V: TRBV12-3/TRBV12-4; J: TRBJ2-1; D: TRBD1
DNA: TGTGCCAGCAGTCCCCGTGATAGCGGATCCTCCTACGAGCAGTACTTC; CDR3: CASSPRDSGSSYEQYF; size: NA; V: TRBV27; J: TRBJ2-7; D: NA
DNA: TGTGCCAGCGGCGCGGGGGAGAACACTGAAGCTTTCTTT; CDR3: CASGAGENTEAFF; size: NA; V: TRBV6-6; J: TRBJ1-1; D: NA
DNA: TGCAGTGCTAGAGGTAGCGGGGTAACGGATACGCAGTATTTT; CDR3: CSARGSGVTDTQYF; size: NA; V: TRBV20-1; J: TRBJ2-3; D: TRBD2
DNA: TGTGCCAGCAGCTCCAGTAGGGCGAACACCGGGGAGCTGTTTTTT; CDR3: CASSSSRANTGELFF; size: few; V: TRBV11-2; J: TRBJ2-2; D: NA
DNA: TGTGCCAGCAGCCCCCTTGGGGGGGTAAGTTCCTACGAGCAGTACTTC; CDR3: CASSPLGGVSSYEQYF; size: few; V: TRBV21-1; J: TRBJ2-7; D: NA
DNA: TGTGCCAGCAGTCTGCCGGGGACAGGGTTTCCCTACGAGCAGTACTTC; CDR3: CASSLPGTGFPYEQYF; size: few; V: TRBV12-3/TRBV12-4; J: TRBJ2-7; D: TRBD1
DNA: TGTGCCAGCAGCTCCGGCCAGGCTGGAGCAGAAAAACTGTTTTTT; CDR3: CASSSGQAGAEKLFF; size: NA; V: TRBV7-9; J: TRBJ1-4; D: NA
DNA: TGCGCCAGCAGCTTAACAGGGCCGCATAATGGCTACACCTTC; CDR3: CASSLTGPHNGYTF; size: few; V: TRBV5-1; J: TRBJ1-2; D: NA
DNA: TGCGTCAGCAGCCGGAGACTAGCGGGAGAGGACGCAGATACGCAGTATTTT; CDR3: CVSSRRLAGEDADTQYF; size: NA; V: TRBV5-1; J: TRBJ2-3; D: TRBD2
DNA: TGTGCCAGCAGTTTACGGACTAGCGTGAATGAGCAGTTCTTC; CDR3: CASSLRTSVNEQFF; size: NA; V: TRBV28; J: TRBJ2-1; D: TRBD2
DNA: TGTGCCATCAGCCCGATAAACAGGGGACAGGGGTACTTC; CDR3: CAISPINRGQGYF; size: NA; V: TRBV10-3; J: TRBJ2-4; D: TRBD1
DNA: TGCAGTGCTAAATTGGGACAGCACTACGAGCAGTACTTC; CDR3: CSAKLGQHYEQYF; size: NA; V: TRBV20-1; J: TRBJ2-7; D: TRBD1
DNA: TGTGCCAGCAGTCGGTACGAGGAGCAGTACTTC; CDR3: CASSRYEEQYF; size: NA; V: TRBV28; J: TRBJ2-4; D: NA
DNA: TGCAGTGCTAGGGGACGGCCTCCGGGGGAAACATACAATGAGCAGTACTTC; CDR3: CSARGRPPGETYNEQYF; size: NA; V: TRBV20-1; J: TRBJ2-7; D: NA
DNA: TGCGCCAGCAGCCAAGGGGGGTCCTGGGGCAGGGGTGACACTGAAGCTTTCTTT; CDR3: CASSQGGSWGRGDTEAFF; size: few; V: TRBV4-1; J: TRBJ1-1; D: NA
DNA: TGCGCCAGCAGCTCGCGACCGGGACTAGCGGCCTACAATGAGCAGTTCTTC; CDR3: CASSSRPGLAAYNEQFF; size: NA; V: TRBV5-1; J: TRBJ2-1; D: TRBD2
DNA: TGCAGCGTTGAAGATATCGGACAGGGGGCCTACAATAAGCAGTTCTTC; CDR3: CSVEDIGQGAYNKQFF; size: NA; V: TRBV29-1; J: TRBJ2-1; D: TRBD1
DNA: TGCGCCAGCAGCTTGGGACTTACCGATTGGATGAACACTGAAGCTTTCTTT; CDR3: CASSLGLTDWMNTEAFF; size: NA; V: TRBV5-1; J: TRBJ1-1; D: NA
DNA: TGCGCCAGCAGCCAAGATCCGCCAGAAGATTACGGTACGCAGTATTTT; CDR3: CASSQDPPEDYGTQYF; size: NA; V: TRBV4-1; J: TRBJ2-3; D: NA
DNA: TGCAGCGACCTGTCTGGGACAGGGGATCTTAGGGGCTACACCTTC; CDR3: CSDLSGTGDLRGYTF; size: NA; V: TRBV29-1; J: TRBJ1-2; D: TRBD1
DNA: TGTGCCAGCAGTCCGGTCCCGGTTGAAAAACTGTTTTTT; CDR3: CASSPVPVEKLFF; size: NA; V: TRBV6-6; J: TRBJ1-4; D: NA
DNA: TGCGCCAGCAGCTTGGACCTCGGACATTTCGACCCATTCTCCTACGAGCAGTACTTC; CDR3: CASSLDLGHFDPFSYEQYF; size: NA; V: TRBV5-1; J: TRBJ2-7; D: NA
DNA: TGCGCCCTCTCGGAACTAGCGGGGTCTGATACGCAGTATTTT; CDR3: CALSELAGSDTQYF; size: NA; V: TRBV20-1; J: TRBJ2-3; D: TRBD2
DNA: TGCAATGCTACCATAGCGGGAGGGTTCTCCTCCTGGTACGAGCAGTACTTC; CDR3: CNATIAGGFSSWYEQYF; size: NA; V: TRBV20-1; J: TRBJ2-7; D: TRBD2
DNA: TGCGCCAGCAGCCAAGTGCAGGGGGCCGCATTCGACGAGCAGTACTTC; CDR3: CASSQVQGAAFDEQYF; size: NA; V: TRBV4-1; J: TRBJ2-7; D: TRBD1
DNA: TGTGCCAGCAGGTCAGGGGCTGCGGGCACTGAAGCTTTCTTT; CDR3: CASRSGAAGTEAFF; size: NA; V: TRBV28; J: TRBJ1-1; D: NA